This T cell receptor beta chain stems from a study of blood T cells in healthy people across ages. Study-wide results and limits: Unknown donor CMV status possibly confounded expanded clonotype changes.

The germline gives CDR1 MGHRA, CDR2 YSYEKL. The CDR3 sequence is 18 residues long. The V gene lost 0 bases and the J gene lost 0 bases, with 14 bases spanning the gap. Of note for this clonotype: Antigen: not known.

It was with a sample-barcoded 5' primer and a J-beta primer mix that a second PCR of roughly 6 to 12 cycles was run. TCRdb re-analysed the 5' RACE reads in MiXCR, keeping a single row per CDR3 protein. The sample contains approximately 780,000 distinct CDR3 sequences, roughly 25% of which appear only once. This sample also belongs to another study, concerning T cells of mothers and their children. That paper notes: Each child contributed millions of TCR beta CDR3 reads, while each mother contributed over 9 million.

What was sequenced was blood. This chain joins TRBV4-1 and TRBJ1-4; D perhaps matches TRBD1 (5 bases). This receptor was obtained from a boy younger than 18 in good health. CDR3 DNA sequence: TGCGCCAGCAGCCAAGATAGGCGACAGACTGCAACTAATGAAAAACTGTTTTTT. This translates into CASSQDRRQTATNEKLFF.